These 18 T cell receptor beta chains were all obtained from the same sample, sequenced in a study of T cells after yellow fever vaccination. TCRdb re-derived calls from the 5' RACE reads in MiXCR, one entry per CDR3 protein. In the table there are over 45,000 distinct CDR3 sequences, roughly 7.4% of which are singletons. The starting material was CD8+ T cells sorted from PBMCs, obtained on the day of the first yellow fever vaccination. The receptors stem from a man aged 18 to 30 who received the YFV17D yellow fever vaccine.

This clonotype was recorded at least ten times. The rearrangement links TRBV7-9 to TRBJ2-1, with TRBD1 matching 7 bases. The V segment lost 3 bases and the J segment 5 bases; nucleotides outside the gene matches: 4. The CDR3 extends over 14 amino acids. CDR1 is SEHNR and CDR2 is FQNEAQ in the germline V gene (reference sequence). CDR3 loop: CASSFRDRDNEQFF. CDR3 in DNA: TGTGCCAGCAGCTTCCGGGACAGAGACAATGAGCAGTTCTTC.

Many counts were recorded for this clonotype. The chain combines TRBV4-3 with TRBJ2-2, with 14 bases that match TRBD2. Germline CDR1 and CDR2: LGHNA and YSLEER. CDR3 length: 20 residues. V dropped 1 base and J dropped 4; count of bases not matched to a gene: 11. This chain's CDR3 is CASSQGLTSGGASSTGELFF. The CDR3 nucleotides read TGCGCCAGCAGCCAAGGTCTGACTAGCGGGGGGGCCTCGAGCACCGGGGAGCTGTTTTTT.

Many counts were recorded for this clonotype. V is TRBV4-1 and J is TRBJ1-3; D is unclear. Trimming left V 2 bases short and J 0 bases short, with 2 bases between. The CDR3 is made up of 13 amino acids. Germline V gene sequence: CDR1 MGHRA, CDR2 YSYEKL. CDR3 sequence reads: CASSQYSGNTIYF. DNA for the CDR3: TGCGCCAGCAGCCAATACTCTGGAAACACCATATATTTT.

This clonotype was seen repeatedly, ten times or more. The chain has TRBV7-2 and TRBJ1-3; D gene ambiguous. The germline CDR1 and CDR2 sequences are SGHTA and FQGNSA. The CDR3 consists of 14 residues. V was clipped by 1 base and J by 4 bases, with 8 bases between them. This chain's CDR3 is CASSLGGGGNTIYF. In DNA form, the CDR3 reads TGTGCCAGCAGCTTAGGTGGCGGAGGAAACACCATATATTTT.

The table lists this clonotype with a count of one. The V and J genes are TRBV2 and TRBJ2-5; TRBD1 matches 8 bases. Germline V gene data show CDR1 as SNHLY and CDR2 as FYNNEI. The CDR3 sequence is 14 residues long. The trim removed 6 bases at V and 7 bases at J, leaving 10 bases unmatched. Here the CDR3 reads CASRNRGQGRTQYF. The CDR3 bases are TGTGCCAGCAGGAATCGAGGACAGGGACGGACCCAGTACTTC.

In nucleotides, the CDR3 is TGCAGTGCTGAGATACGGGACAGGGGGCTGAGCAATCAGCCCCAGCATTTT. Translated, it gives CSAEIRDRGLSNQPQHF. The rearrangement links TRBV20-1 to TRBJ1-5; 12 bases align to TRBD1. This CDR3 spans 17 amino acids. Germline CDR1 and CDR2: DFQATT and SNEGSKA (reference sequence). V gave up 5 bases and J gave up 1 base; unmatched junction bases: 9.

This clonotype was detected ten times or more. The chain recombines TRBV4-1 with TRBJ2-7; no reliable D call. The germline CDR1 and CDR2 sequences are MGHRA and YSYEKL. The CDR3 sequence is 13 residues long. Trimming removed 0 bases at V and 1 base at J, with 4 bases between. CDR3 coding DNA: TGCGCCAGCAGCCAAGAGCCATCCTACGAGCAGTACGTC. Translated, it gives CASSQEPSYEQYV.

This rearrangement joins TRBV6-2 or TRBV6-3 to TRBJ2-7; D gene unclear. The ends were cut back, 2 bases at V and 3 bases at J, with 8 bases in the middle. The CDR3 has 13 residues. Germline lookup yields CDR1 MNHEY and CDR2 SVGEGT. The CDR3 nucleotides are TGTGCCAGCAGTTACGGGCCGGGCTACGAGCAGTACGTC. Amino acids: CASSYGPGYEQYV.

Many counts were recorded for this clonotype. The V gene is TRBV4-3, the J gene TRBJ2-3, with D maybe TRBD2 (6 bases). Per the germline V gene, CDR1 is LGHNA and CDR2 is YSLEER. Trimming left V 0 bases short and J 3 bases short, with 7 bases between. The CDR3 consists of 14 residues. CDR3 region: CASSQDGGTDTQYF. CDR3 coding DNA: TGCGCCAGCAGCCAAGATGGGGGGACAGATACGCAGTATTTT.

This clonotype showed up many times. CDR3 sequence (DNA): TGTGCCAGCAGCTTAATAGGGGGGGCCGGGCAGCCCCAGCATTTT. It codes for CASSLIGGAGQPQHF. This rearrangement joins TRBV7-9 to TRBJ1-5; D is possibly TRBD1 (6 bases). V was clipped by 2 bases and J by 7 bases, with 15 bases between them. The CDR3 is 15 amino acids. The germline gives CDR1 SEHNR, CDR2 FQNEAQ (reference sequence).

Of note for this clonotype: This clone may be a read error of a much larger clone one base away. V usage is TRBV28 and J usage is TRBJ2-7; D gene unclear. The CDR3 covers 16 residues. CDR1 and CDR2 from the germline V gene are MDHEN and SYDVKM. CDR3 in amino acids: CARSPDSLQSSYEQYV. The CDR3 DNA is TGTGCCCGCAGTCCCGACTCATTACAGAGCTCCTACGAGCAGTACGTC.

In this sample, this clonotype turned up many times. This chain links TRBV6-2 or TRBV6-3 with TRBJ2-7; D is tentatively TRBD1 or TRBD2 (5 bases each). Looked up from germline, CDR1 is MNHEY and CDR2 is SVGEGT. The V gene lost 2 bases and the J gene lost 4 bases, with 21 bases spanning the gap. The CDR3 contains 17 residues. CDR3: CASSYARDRSFHYEQYF. The CDR3 nucleotides read TGTGCCAGCAGTTACGCTCGGGACCGTTCTTTCCATTACGAGCAGTACTTC.

This clonotype was detected only a few times. This chain links TRBV7-9 with TRBJ2-5; D uncertain. The CDR3 has 12 amino acids. Trimming took off 5 bases at V and 3 bases at J, with 7 bases between the two ends. Germline V gene lookup returns CDR1 SEHNR and CDR2 FQNEAQ (reference sequence). The CDR3 sequence: CASSPSEETQYF. The CDR3 coding sequence is TGTGCCAGCAGCCCCTCCGAAGAGACCCAGTACTTC.

The chain carries TRBV9 and TRBJ1-2; TRBD1 is a possible D gene (5 bases). Trimming took off 0 bases at V and 7 bases at J, with 25 bases between the two ends. The CDR3 is 18 residues long. Per germline, CDR1 SGDLS and CDR2 YYNGEE. The CDR3 DNA is TGTGCCAGCAGCGTAGCCAGGGAGGTAATCCCTCAGCGGAGTGGCTACACCTTC. It codes for CASSVAREVIPQRSGYTF.

This clonotype was detected ten times or more. The chain is built from TRBV7-8 and TRBJ2-7; 7 bases line up with TRBD1. This CDR3 is built from 14 residues. The V segment lost 5 bases and the J segment 4 bases; nucleotides outside the gene matches: 8. Germline V gene lookup returns CDR1 SGHVS and CDR2 FQNEAQ. The CDR3 is CASSPTGSGYEQYV. As DNA, the CDR3 is TGTGCCAGCAGCCCGACAGGGTCGGGGTACGAGCAGTACGTC.

The table lists this clonotype with many counts. The gene calls are TRBV5-1 and TRBJ1-4; D not certain. Trimming removed 0 bases at V and 8 bases at J, with 17 bases between. This CDR3 region has 16 residues. CDR1 and CDR2 from the germline V gene are SGHRS and YFSETQ. CDR3 DNA: TGCGCCAGCAGCTTGGGTCCGTCGGGAGATGGGGAAAAACTGTTTTTT. Residues: CASSLGPSGDGEKLFF.

J is TRBJ2-2 and V is TRBV7-8; 7 positions agree with TRBD1. Germline V lookup: CDR1 SGHVS, CDR2 FQNEAQ. The CDR3 length is 16 residues. With 3 bases clipped from V and 2 bases from J, the junction kept 6 bases outside the gene matches. The CDR3 region is CASSLFGQANTGELFF. The CDR3 DNA is TGTGCCAGCAGCTTGTTCGGACAGGCTAACACCGGGGAGCTGTTTTTT.

The gene calls are TRBV6-2 or TRBV6-3 and TRBJ2-1, with D maybe TRBD1 (6 bases). The CDR3 runs to 12 residues. The V end lost 8 bases, the J end lost 10 bases, and 15 bases lay between the germline ends. The germline V gene has CDR1 MNHEY and CDR2 SVGEGT. CDR3 sequence (DNA): TGTGCCAGCGGCAGGGGCCCTTGGGAGCAGTTCTTC. Residues: CASGRGPWEQFF.